This TCR beta chain was sequenced during a study of post-analysis software for immune sequencing data. Across the whole study: Disease courses included relapsing-remitting, secondary progressive and progressive-relapsing multiple sclerosis.

Findings and caveats of the study: Patients used roughly five TRBV segments, including TRBV5-6, TRBV5-1 and TRBV20-1, more often than controls. Diversity measured as normalized Chao1 was significantly lower in multiple sclerosis patients than in controls. Same-batch preparations were strongly co-clustered by F measure.

This clonotype has a single count. Its antigen remains unidentified. Prepared TCR beta cDNA libraries contained unique molecular identifiers. Out of about 0.9 to 10 million T cells, hundreds of thousands of cDNA molecules were generated. TCRdb recomputed calls from the PCR reads with MiXCR, one row per CDR3 protein. The sample lists around 770,000 distinct CDR3 sequences; around 45% were seen once. The CDR3 is 17 amino acids. V lost 4 bases to trimming and J lost 4 bases, with 19 bases between them. CDR1 KGHDR and CDR2 SFDVKD come from the germline V gene. The material sequenced was blood. This TCR was recovered from a girl between 10 and 17 years old with multiple sclerosis. This chain links TRBV24-1 with TRBJ2-1; the D is unclear. The CDR3 sequence: CATSDPGYPKAYNEQFF. CDR3 sequence (DNA): TGTGCCACCAGTGACCCCGGATATCCAAAGGCGTACAATGAGCAGTTCTTC.